These T cell receptor beta chains were read from a single sample in a study of blood T cell repertoires in COVID-19. The assay was immunoSEQ multiplex PCR, and TCRdb's table has in-frame clones only and misses some. The repertoire holds tens of thousands of clones, with 80% to 90% as singletons. Sequenced sample: peripheral blood. Source of these receptors: a man aged 55 to 70 with active COVID-19. Each CDR3 is given with its conserved first and last residue. The D gene is left open where the match is weak. Expanded clones get a size class; other rows say once, few or many, or leave the size out.

.,TRBV6-2/TRBV6-3,15,TRBD1,TRBJ1-6,CASSGPGQGVSPLHF,TGTGCCAGCAGTGGCCCGGGACAGGGGGTTTCACCCCTCCACTTT
.,TRBV3-1/TRBV3-2,15,.,TRBJ2-7,CASSLTFQGTYEQYF,TGTGCCAGCAGCCTTACATTCCAGGGTACCTACGAGCAGTACTTC
.,TRBV28,13,.,TRBJ2-5,CASTGGGKETQYF,TGTGCCAGCACCGGAGGGGGCAAAGAGACCCAGTACTTC
.,TRBV7-2,15,TRBD2,TRBJ2-7,CASSLEGGRAYEQYF,TGTGCCAGCAGCTTAGAGGGTGGGAGGGCCTACGAGCAGTACTTC
.,TRBV10-3,14,.,TRBJ2-4,CAISEQGSKNIQYF,TGTGCCATCAGTGAACAGGGAAGCAAAAACATTCAGTACTTC
.,TRBV6-1,15,.,TRBJ2-2,CASSEAFGGNGELFF,TGTGCCAGCAGTGAAGCGTTCGGGGGAAACGGGGAGCTGTTTTTT
.,TRBV28,18,.,TRBJ2-4,CASSLVRANVLSKNIQYF,TGTGCCAGCAGTTTAGTGCGGGCAAACGTGCTTTCCAAAAACATTCAGTACTTC
.,TRBV7-2,14,.,TRBJ2-7,CASAFGSSPYEQYF,TGTGCCAGCGCCTTCGGTAGCTCCCCCTACGAGCAGTACTTC
.,TRBV3-1/TRBV3-2,13,TRBD1,TRBJ1-2,CASTGQGAVGYTF,TGTGCCAGCACGGGACAGGGGGCTGTTGGCTACACCTTC
.,TRBV11-2,16,.,TRBJ1-2,CASSFVVGQGKGGYTF,TGTGCCAGCAGCTTCGTCGTCGGGCAGGGGAAAGGAGGCTACACCTTC
.,TRBV9,16,TRBD2,TRBJ2-1,CASSPTRLAVYNEQFF,TGTGCCAGCAGCCCCACCCGACTAGCGGTCTACAATGAGCAGTTCTTC
.,TRBV4-3,15,TRBD1,TRBJ2-2,CASSQENRGTGELFF,TGCGCCAGCAGCCAGGAAAACAGGGGCACCGGGGAGCTGTTTTTT
.,TRBV6-6,13,TRBD1,TRBJ2-7,CASSPRGRLEQYF,TGTGCCAGCAGTCCCAGGGGGCGTCTCGAGCAGTACTTC
.,TRBV5-5,13,.,TRBJ2-1,CASSPRAGDEQFF,TGTGCCAGCAGCCCCAGGGCTGGGGATGAGCAGTTCTTC
.,TRBV10-3,14,.,TRBJ2-5,CAISAGGQQETQYF,TGTGCCATCAGTGCTGGCGGGCAACAAGAGACCCAGTACTTC
.,TRBV6-2/TRBV6-3,18,TRBD2,TRBJ2-2,CASSRGLAGGTGAGELFF,TGTGCCAGCAGCCGCGGGCTAGCGGGGGGAACAGGCGCCGGGGAGCTGTTTTTT
.,TRBV19,16,TRBD1,TRBJ2-7,CASSNRRTGATYEQYF,TGTGCCAGTAGCAACCGACGGACAGGAGCTACCTACGAGCAGTACTTC
.,TRBV2,16,TRBD2,TRBJ2-3,CASSVGTSGRADTQYF,TGTGCCAGCAGTGTTGGGACTAGCGGGAGGGCAGATACGCAGTATTTT
few,TRBV5-4,16,.,TRBJ1-6,CASSPTSPGNNSPLHF,TGTGCCAGCAGTCCCACCTCACCCGGGAATAATTCACCCCTCCACTTT
.,TRBV30,14,TRBD1,TRBJ1-4,CAWSEVGGREKLFF,TGTGCCTGGAGTGAGGTAGGGGGCAGGGAAAAACTGTTTTTT
.,TRBV4-1,17,TRBD2,TRBJ2-1,CASSPGTSGSTYNEQFF,TGCGCCAGCAGCCCTGGGACTAGCGGGAGTACCTACAATGAGCAGTTCTTC
.,TRBV5-1,14,TRBD1,TRBJ2-3,CASYDTGGADTQYF,TGCGCCAGCTACGATACAGGGGGCGCAGATACGCAGTATTTT
once,TRBV25-1,12,TRBD2,TRBJ2-1,CASSELAGVLFF,TGTGCCAGCAGTGAACTAGCGGGAGTTCTGTTCTTC
.,TRBV5-6,17,TRBD2,TRBJ2-1,CASSRYLAGGLDNEQFF,TGTGCCAGCAGCAGGTACTTAGCGGGAGGGCTGGACAATGAGCAGTTCTTC
.,TRBV29-1,12,TRBD2,TRBJ2-7,CSVVSGRGEQYF,TGCAGCGTTGTCAGCGGGAGAGGGGAGCAGTACTTC
.,TRBV9,14,.,TRBJ2-2,CASSEWSSHGELFF,TGTGCCAGCAGCGAGTGGAGTAGCCACGGGGAGCTGTTTTTT
.,TRBV4-3,15,.,TRBJ1-5,CASSQGGNSNQPQHF,TGCGCCAGCAGCCAAGGAGGGAACAGCAATCAGCCCCAGCATTTT
.,TRBV24-1,16,TRBD1,TRBJ2-3,CATSDRTGYSTDTQYF,TGTGCCACCAGTGATCGGACAGGGTATAGCACAGATACGCAGTATTTT
once,TRBV18,15,TRBD2,TRBJ2-3,CASARLAGGTDTQYF,TGTGCCAGCGCCCGACTAGCGGGAGGCACAGATACGCAGTATTTT
.,TRBV7-2,13,TRBD1,TRBJ1-1,CASSLEVDREAFF,TGTGCCAGCAGCTTAGAGGTGGACAGGGAAGCTTTCTTT
few,TRBV28,13,.,TRBJ2-5,CASTNRGWETQYF,TGTGCCAGCACCAATCGGGGTTGGGAGACCCAGTACTTC
.,TRBV5-6,13,.,TRBJ1-5,CASSLGLNQPQHF,TGTGCCAGCAGCTTGGGGCTTAATCAGCCCCAGCATTTT
.,TRBV5-1,15,.,TRBJ1-4,CASNPVGGTNEKLFF,TGCGCCAGCAACCCGGTTGGGGGCACTAATGAAAAACTGTTTTTT
.,TRBV3-1/TRBV3-2,14,.,TRBJ1-5,CASSQGGERQPQHF,TGTGCCAGCAGCCAGGGGGGGGAACGACAGCCCCAGCATTTT
.,TRBV2,14,.,TRBJ2-1,CASLRVARDSEQFF,TGTGCCAGCCTCAGGGTAGCCCGGGACTCTGAGCAGTTCTTC
.,TRBV21-1,14,.,TRBJ2-7,CASSKVGASYEQYF,TGTGCCAGCAGCAAAGTCGGTGCCTCCTACGAGCAGTACTTC
.,TRBV2,14,TRBD1,TRBJ2-7,CASSGTGRSYEQYF,TGTGCCAGCAGTGGGACAGGGAGGTCCTACGAGCAGTACTTC
.,TRBV5-1,16,TRBD2,TRBJ2-5,CASSAGTSGTQETQYF,TGCGCCAGCAGCGCCGGGACTAGCGGAACCCAAGAGACCCAGTACTTC
.,TRBV5-6,17,.,TRBJ1-5,CASSLGLSGHNNQPQHF,TGTGCCAGCAGCTTGGGGTTGTCGGGACACAACAATCAGCCCCAGCATTTT
.,TRBV7-9,13,TRBD1,TRBJ2-3,CASPTGATDTQYF,TGTGCCAGCCCTACAGGGGCCACAGATACGCAGTATTTT
.,TRBV28,15,TRBD1,TRBJ2-2,CASSYNRGRSGELFF,TGTGCCAGCAGCTACAACAGGGGTCGCAGCGGGGAGCTGTTTTTT
.,TRBV18,12,TRBD1,TRBJ1-2,CASSQDRNGYTF,TGTGCCAGCTCCCAGGACAGGAATGGCTACACCTTC
.,TRBV7-9,15,TRBD1,TRBJ2-2,CASSYRQGANGELFF,TGTGCCAGCAGCTACAGACAGGGGGCTAACGGGGAGCTGTTTTTT
.,TRBV28,16,.,TRBJ1-2,CASSFGTGVPHYGYTF,TGTGCCAGCAGTTTTGGTACAGGAGTTCCTCACTATGGCTACACCTTC
.,TRBV25-1,15,TRBD2,TRBJ2-2,CASSDSGRAVGELFF,TGTGCCAGCAGTGATAGCGGGAGGGCCGTCGGGGAGCTGTTTTTT
.,TRBV7-2,16,.,TRBJ1-2,CASSLAGGTANYGYTF,TGTGCCAGCAGCTTAGCCGGGGGTACGGCTAACTATGGCTACACCTTC
.,TRBV7-3,14,.,TRBJ2-1,CASSSDRTYNEQFF,TGTGCCAGCAGCTCGGACAGAACCTACAATGAGCAGTTCTTC
.,TRBV28,12,.,TRBJ1-2,CASSLFEGGYTF,TGTGCCAGCAGTTTATTCGAGGGTGGCTACACCTTC
.,TRBV7-3,14,.,TRBJ1-1,CASSLTGHDTEAFF,TGTGCCAGCAGCCTAACGGGACACGACACTGAAGCTTTCTTT
few,TRBV24-1,15,TRBD1,TRBJ2-7,CATSDQDRFSYEQYF,TGTGCCACCAGTGATCAGGACAGGTTCTCCTACGAGCAGTACTTC
.,TRBV7-3,15,TRBD2,TRBJ2-5,CASSPQAGDGETQYF,TGTGCCAGCAGCCCCCAAGCGGGAGACGGGGAGACCCAGTACTTC
once,TRBV9,16,TRBD2,TRBJ2-3,CASSVGAGGSTDTQYF,TGTGCCAGCAGCGTAGGGGCGGGAGGCAGCACAGATACGCAGTATTTT
.,TRBV20-1,17,.,TRBJ2-6,CSASQQVGYSGANVLTF,TGCAGTGCTAGTCAGCAGGTGGGCTACTCTGGGGCCAACGTCCTGACTTTC